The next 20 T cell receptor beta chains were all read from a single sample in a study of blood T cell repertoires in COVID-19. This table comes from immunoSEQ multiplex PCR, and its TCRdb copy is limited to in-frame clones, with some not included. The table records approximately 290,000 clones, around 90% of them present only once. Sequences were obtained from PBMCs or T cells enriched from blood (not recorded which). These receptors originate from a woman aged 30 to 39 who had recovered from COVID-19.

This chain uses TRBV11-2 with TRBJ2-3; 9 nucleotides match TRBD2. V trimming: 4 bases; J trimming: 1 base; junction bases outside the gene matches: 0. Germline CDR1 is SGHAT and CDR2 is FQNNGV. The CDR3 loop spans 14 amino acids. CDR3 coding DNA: TGTGCCAGCAGCTCTAGCGGGGGCACAGATACGCAGTATTTT. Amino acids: CASSSSGGTDTQYF.

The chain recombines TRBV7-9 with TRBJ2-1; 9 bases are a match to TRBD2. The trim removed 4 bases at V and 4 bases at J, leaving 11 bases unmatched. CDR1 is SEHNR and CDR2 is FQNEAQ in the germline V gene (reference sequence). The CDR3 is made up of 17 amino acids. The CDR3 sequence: CASSSAAGTSLYNEQFF. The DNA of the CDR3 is TGTGCCAGCAGCTCCGCCGCGGGGACTAGCCTATACAATGAGCAGTTCTTC. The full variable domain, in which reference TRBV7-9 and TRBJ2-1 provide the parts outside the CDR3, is DTGVSQNPRHKITKRGQNVTFRCDPISEHNRLYWYRQTLGQGPEFLTYFQNEAQLEKSRLLSDRFSAERPKGSFSTLEIQRTEQGDSAMYLCASSSAAGTSLYNEQFFGPGTRLTVL.

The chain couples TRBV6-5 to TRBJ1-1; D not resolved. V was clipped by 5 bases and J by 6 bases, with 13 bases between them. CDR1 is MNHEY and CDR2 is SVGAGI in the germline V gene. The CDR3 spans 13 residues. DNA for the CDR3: TGTGCCAGCAGTATGAGGGTCGAGGCTGAAGCTTTCTTT. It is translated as CASSMRVEAEAFF.

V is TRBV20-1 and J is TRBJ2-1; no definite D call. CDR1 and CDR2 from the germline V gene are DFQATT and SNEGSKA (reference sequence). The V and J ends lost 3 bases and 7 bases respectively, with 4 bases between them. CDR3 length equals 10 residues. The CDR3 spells CSASQNEQFF. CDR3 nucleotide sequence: TGCAGTGCTAGCCAGAATGAGCAGTTCTTC.

In DNA, the CDR3 is TGTGCCAGCAGTTCCTCCGACATCTCAGCTAACTATGGCTACACCTTC. Its protein is CASSSSDISANYGYTF. The V and J genes are TRBV28 and TRBJ1-2; D is undetermined. The V and J ends lost 4 bases and 0 bases respectively, with 15 bases between them. The CDR3 runs 16 residues. CDR1 and CDR2 from the germline V gene are MDHEN and SYDVKM.

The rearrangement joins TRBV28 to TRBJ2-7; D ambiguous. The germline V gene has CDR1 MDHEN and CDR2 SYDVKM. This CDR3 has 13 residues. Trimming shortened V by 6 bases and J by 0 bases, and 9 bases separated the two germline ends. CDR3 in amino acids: CASRPRSSYEQYF. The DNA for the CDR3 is TGTGCCAGCAGACCAAGGAGCTCCTACGAGCAGTACTTC.

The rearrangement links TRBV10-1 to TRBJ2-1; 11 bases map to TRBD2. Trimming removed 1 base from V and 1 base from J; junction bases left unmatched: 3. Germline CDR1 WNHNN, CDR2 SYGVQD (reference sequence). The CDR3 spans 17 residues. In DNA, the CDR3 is TGCGCCAGCAGTGAGTTGACTAGCGGGGTGTCCTACAATGAGCAGTTCTTC. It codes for CASSELTSGVSYNEQFF.

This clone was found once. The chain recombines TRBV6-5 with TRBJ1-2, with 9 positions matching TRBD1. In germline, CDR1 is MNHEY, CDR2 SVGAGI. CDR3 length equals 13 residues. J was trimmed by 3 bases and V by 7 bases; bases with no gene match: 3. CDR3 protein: CASNRDRDYGYTF. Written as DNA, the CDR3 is TGTGCCAGCAATAGGGACAGGGACTATGGCTACACCTTC.

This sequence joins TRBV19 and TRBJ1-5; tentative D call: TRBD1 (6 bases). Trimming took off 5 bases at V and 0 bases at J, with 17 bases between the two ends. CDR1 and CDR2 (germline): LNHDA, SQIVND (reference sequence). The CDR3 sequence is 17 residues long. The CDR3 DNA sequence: TGTGCCAGTAGTGGCCGGACAGTCGAAAGTAGCAATCAGCCCCAGCATTTT. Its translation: CASSGRTVESSNQPQHF.

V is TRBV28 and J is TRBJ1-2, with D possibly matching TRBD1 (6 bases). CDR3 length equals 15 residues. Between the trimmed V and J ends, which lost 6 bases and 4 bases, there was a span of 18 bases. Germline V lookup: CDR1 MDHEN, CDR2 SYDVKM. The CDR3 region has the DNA TGTGCCAGCAGGGTAACAGGGCCACAACGCTATGGCTACACCTTC. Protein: CASRVTGPQRYGYTF.

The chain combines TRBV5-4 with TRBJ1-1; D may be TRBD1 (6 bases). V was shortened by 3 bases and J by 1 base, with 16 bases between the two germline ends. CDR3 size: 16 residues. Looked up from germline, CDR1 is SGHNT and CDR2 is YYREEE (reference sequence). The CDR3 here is CASSSGVSTGNTEAFF. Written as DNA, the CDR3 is TGTGCCAGCAGCTCCGGGGTCTCGACAGGGAACACTGAAGCTTTCTTT.

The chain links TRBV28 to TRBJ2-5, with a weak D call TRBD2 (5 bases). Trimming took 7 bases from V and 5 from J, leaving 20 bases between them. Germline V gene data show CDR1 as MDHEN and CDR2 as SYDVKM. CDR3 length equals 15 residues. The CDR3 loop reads CASTFGLAGGETQYF. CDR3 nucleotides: TGTGCCAGCACTTTTGGGCTAGCAGGTGGGGAGACCCAGTACTTC.

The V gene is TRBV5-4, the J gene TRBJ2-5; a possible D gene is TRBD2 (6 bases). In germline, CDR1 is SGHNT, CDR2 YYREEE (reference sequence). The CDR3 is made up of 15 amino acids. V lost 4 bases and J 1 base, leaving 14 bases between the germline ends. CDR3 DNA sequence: TGTGCCAGCAGCAAAGTCGGCGGGACCCAAGAGACCCAGTACTTC. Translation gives CASSKVGGTQETQYF.

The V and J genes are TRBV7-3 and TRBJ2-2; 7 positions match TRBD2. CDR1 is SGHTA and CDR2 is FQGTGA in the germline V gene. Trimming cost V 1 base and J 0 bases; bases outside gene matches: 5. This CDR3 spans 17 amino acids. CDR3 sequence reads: CASSLSPSGANTGELFF. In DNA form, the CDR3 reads TGTGCCAGCAGCTTAAGCCCTAGCGGAGCGAACACCGGGGAGCTGTTTTTT.

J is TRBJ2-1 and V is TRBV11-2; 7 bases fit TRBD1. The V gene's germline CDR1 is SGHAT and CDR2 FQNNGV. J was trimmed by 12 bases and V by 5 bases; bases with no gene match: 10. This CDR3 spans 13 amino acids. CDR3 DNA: TGTGCCAGCAGCAAACAGGACAGGCCGGGGCAGTTCTTC. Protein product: CASSKQDRPGQFF. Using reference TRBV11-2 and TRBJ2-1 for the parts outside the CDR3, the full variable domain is EAGVAQSPRYKIIEKRQSVAFWCNPISGHATLYWYQQILGQGPKLLIQFQNNGVVDDSQLPKDRFSAERLKGVDSTLKIQPAKLEDSAVYLCASSKQDRPGQFFGPGTRLTVL.

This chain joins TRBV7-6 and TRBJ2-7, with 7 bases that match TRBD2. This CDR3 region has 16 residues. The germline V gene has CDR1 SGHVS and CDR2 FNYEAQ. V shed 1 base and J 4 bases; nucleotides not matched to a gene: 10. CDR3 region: CASSLGRLAEPYEQYF. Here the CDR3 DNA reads TGTGCCAGCAGCTTAGGTAGGCTAGCGGAGCCTTACGAGCAGTACTTC.

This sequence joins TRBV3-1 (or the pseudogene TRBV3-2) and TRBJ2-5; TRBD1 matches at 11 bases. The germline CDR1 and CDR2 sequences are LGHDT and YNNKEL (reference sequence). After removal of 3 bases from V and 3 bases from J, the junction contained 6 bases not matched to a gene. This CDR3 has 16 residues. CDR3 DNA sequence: TGTGCCAGCAGCCATAAACCGGGACAGGGGGAAGAGACCCAGTACTTC. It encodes CASSHKPGQGEETQYF.

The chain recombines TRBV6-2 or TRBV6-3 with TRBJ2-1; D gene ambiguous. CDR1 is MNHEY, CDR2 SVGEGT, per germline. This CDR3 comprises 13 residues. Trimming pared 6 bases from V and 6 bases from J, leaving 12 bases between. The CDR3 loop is CASSPSPRNEQFF. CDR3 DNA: TGTGCCAGCAGCCCCTCTCCTCGCAATGAGCAGTTCTTC.

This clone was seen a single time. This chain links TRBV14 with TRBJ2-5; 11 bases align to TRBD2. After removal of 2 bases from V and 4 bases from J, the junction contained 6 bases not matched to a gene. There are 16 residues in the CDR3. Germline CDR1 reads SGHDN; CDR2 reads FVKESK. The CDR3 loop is CASSQPLAGGGETQYF. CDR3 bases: TGTGCCAGCAGCCAACCGCTAGCGGGAGGAGGAGAGACCCAGTACTTC. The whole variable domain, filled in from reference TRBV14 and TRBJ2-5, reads EAGVTQFPSHSVIEKGQTVTLRCDPISGHDNLYWYRRVMGKEIKFLLHFVKESKQDESGMPNNRFLAERTGGTYSTLKVQPAELEDSGVYFCASSQPLAGGGETQYFGPGTRLLVL.

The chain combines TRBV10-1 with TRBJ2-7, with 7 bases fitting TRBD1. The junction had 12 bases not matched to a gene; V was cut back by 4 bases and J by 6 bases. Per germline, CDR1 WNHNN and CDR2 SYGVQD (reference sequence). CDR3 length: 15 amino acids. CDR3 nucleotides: TGCGCCAGCAGTGCTATGGACGGACAGGAAGGCGAGCAGTACTTC. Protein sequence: CASSAMDGQEGEQYF.